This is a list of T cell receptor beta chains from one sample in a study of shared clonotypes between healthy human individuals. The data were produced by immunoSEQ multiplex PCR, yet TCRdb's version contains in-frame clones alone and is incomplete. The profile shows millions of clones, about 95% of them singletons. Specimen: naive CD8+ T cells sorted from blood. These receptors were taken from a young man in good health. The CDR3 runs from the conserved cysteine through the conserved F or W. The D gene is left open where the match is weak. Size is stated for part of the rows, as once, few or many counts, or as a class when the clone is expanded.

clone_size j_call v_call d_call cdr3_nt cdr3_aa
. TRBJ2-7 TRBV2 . TGTGCCAGCAGTGAGGTAACAGCGTCCTACGAGCAGTACTTC CASSEVTASYEQYF
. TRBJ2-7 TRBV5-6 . TGTGCCAGCAGCTCTGGATGGGACGGGCCTGGCGAGCAGTACTTC CASSSGWDGPGEQYF
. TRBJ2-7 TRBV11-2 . TGTGCCAGCAGCCCAATCAGTTCTAGTTTCGACGAGCAGTACTTC CASSPISSSFDEQYF
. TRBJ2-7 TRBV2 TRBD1 TGTGCCAGCAGGGGGACAGGAATCTCCGAGCAGTACTTC CASRGTGISEQYF
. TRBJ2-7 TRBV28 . TGTGCCAGCAGTTTAAAGCAGGTGGGGGCGGTCCACGAGCAGTACTTC CASSLKQVGAVHEQYF
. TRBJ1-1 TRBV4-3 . TGCGCCAGTACAAATTCGAGGTGGACTGAAGCTTTCTTT CASTNSRWTEAFF
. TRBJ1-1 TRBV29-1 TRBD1 TGCAGCGTTGATGAGACAGGGGTATACGCTTTCTTT CSVDETGVYAFF
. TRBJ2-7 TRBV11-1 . TGTGCCAGCAGCTTTGAGGGGGGGAGCTACGAGCAGTACTTC CASSFEGGSYEQYF
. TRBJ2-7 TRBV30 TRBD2 TGTGCCTGGAGTGATACTAGCGGGGGCTACGAGCAGTACTTC CAWSDTSGGYEQYF
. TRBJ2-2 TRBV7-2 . TGTGCCAGCAGCTTAGCCCCAGGGTCGAACACCGGGGAGCTGTTTTTT CASSLAPGSNTGELFF
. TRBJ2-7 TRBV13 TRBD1 TGTGCCAGCAGCTACCCGGGACAGATCTACGAGCAGTACTTC CASSYPGQIYEQYF
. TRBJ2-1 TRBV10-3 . TGTGCCATCAGTGGTGGCGAGGGCCAGCAGTTCTTC CAISGGEGQQFF
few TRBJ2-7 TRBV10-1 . TGCGCCAGCAGTGATCCAGGGAGCGAGCAGTACTTC CASSDPGSEQYF